The T cell receptor (beta chain) described here comes from a study of blood T cell repertoires in COVID-19. Overall study: Spain, Italy and the United States supplied samples that represented acute and convalescent COVID-19. T cells, B-cell-depleted T cells, or PBMCs supplied cDNA or gDNA.

This clone came up a few times. The V gene end was trimmed by 4 bases and the J gene end by 2 bases; junction bases not matched to a gene: 9. The CDR3 totals 16 residues. CDR1 is MDHEN, CDR2 SYDVKM, per germline. In the study's own analysis: Amplification of reference gene primers provided the estimated nucleated cell counts. Using immunoSEQ multiplex PCR, the repertoire was profiled, and TCRdb retains in-frame clones only, with some absent. V and J calls and clone size follow that table, whereas D and trimming were derived from the DNA. In the table there are 85,000 to 90,000 clones, around four fifths of which are singletons.

The origin of this receptor is a man in his 70s with acute or convalescent COVID-19. V and J are TRBV28 and TRBJ2-3, with 7 bases lining up with TRBD2. Sequencing was performed on peripheral blood. The CDR3 nucleotides read TGTGCCAGCAGTTCGCCCAGCGGGGCGTTCACAGATACGCAGTATTTT. Translated, it gives CASSSPSGAFTDTQYF.